One and the same sample provided the 8 T cell receptor beta chains below, sequenced in a study of vaccination and CD4 T cells after COVID-19. The Oncomine TCR Beta short-read assay was what sequenced the DNA obtained from cultured CD4+ T cells. Each CDR3 protein gets one entry after TCRdb re-called the PCR reads with MiXCR. This table has fewer than 15,000 distinct CDR3 sequences, around 49% appearing once. No antigen has been identified for these receptors. Treatment specified: roughly 10-day PBMC culture with coronavirus spike peptide pools or control peptides (ViraFEST assay). The sequenced sample consisted of CD4+ T cells from blood, cultured in vitro. These receptors all come from a human donor who had recovered from COVID-19.

V is TRBV7-9 and J is TRBJ2-3; possibly TRBD1 for D (6 bases). V lost 2 bases and J lost 1, with 7 bases in between. The CDR3 extends over 14 amino acids. Germline lookup yields CDR1 SEHNR and CDR2 FQNEAQ (reference sequence). In nucleotides, the CDR3 is TGTGCCAGCAGCTTAAGACAGGGCACAGATACGCAGTATTTT. This translates into CASSLRQGTDTQYF.

This clonotype was counted between two and nine times. The chain is built from TRBV2 and TRBJ2-5, with a tentative D call TRBD2 (6 bases). CDR1 is SNHLY, CDR2 FYNNEI, per germline. Trimming pared 8 bases from V and 1 base from J, leaving 17 bases between. This CDR3 has 15 amino acids. CDR3 region: CASGSLRGTQETQYF. Here the CDR3 DNA reads TGTGCCAGCGGGAGCCTTCGCGGGACCCAAGAGACCCAGTACTTC.

The chain recombines TRBV11-2 with TRBJ2-7; 8 nucleotides match TRBD1. CDR1 SGHAT and CDR2 FQNNGV come from the germline V gene. V lost 1 base and J lost 1; bases outside the gene matches: 9. The CDR3 has 17 residues. CDR3 residues: CASSLVFGTGASYEQYF. In DNA form, the CDR3 reads TGTGCCAGCAGCTTAGTTTTTGGGACAGGCGCATCCTACGAGCAGTACTTC. Combining the CDR3 with reference TRBV11-2 and TRBJ2-7 gives the whole variable domain EAGVAQSPRYKIIEKRQSVAFWCNPISGHATLYWYQQILGQGPKLLIQFQNNGVVDDSQLPKDRFSAERLKGVDSTLKIQPAKLEDSAVYLCASSLVFGTGASYEQYFGPGTRLTVT.

This chain joins TRBV28 and TRBJ1-4; D is ambiguous. V lost 6 bases to trimming and J lost 0 bases, with 11 bases between them. Germline V gene data show CDR1 as MDHEN and CDR2 as SYDVKM. The CDR3 length is 15 residues. The CDR3, as DNA: TGTGCCAGCAGACGAGACGGGGCAACTAATGAAAAACTGTTTTTT. It is translated as CASRRDGATNEKLFF.

The chain has TRBV6-1 and TRBJ1-6; 9 bases are shared with TRBD1. This CDR3 comprises 16 residues. CDR1 and CDR2 from the germline V gene are MNHNS and SASEGT. The V segment lost 2 bases and the J segment 7 bases; nucleotides outside the gene matches: 6. CDR3 in amino acids: CASSESIGQGNSPLHF. DNA of the CDR3: TGTGCCAGCAGTGAATCCATTGGACAGGGGAATTCACCCCTCCACTTT.

This clonotype was seen a handful of times. The J gene is TRBJ1-5, the V gene TRBV6-1; D is uncertain. V gave up 3 bases and J gave up 0 bases, with 12 bases separating them. From germline, CDR1 is MNHNS and CDR2 SASEGT. This CDR3 has 16 residues. The DNA for the CDR3 is TGTGCCAGCAGTGACCCCTCTTGGGGTAGCAATCAGCCCCAGCATTTT. Translating it yields CASSDPSWGSNQPQHF.

The chain employs TRBV5-4 and TRBJ2-2; D is possibly TRBD1 or TRBD2 (5 bases each). Per the germline V gene, CDR1 is SGHNT and CDR2 is YYREEE (reference sequence). V lost 5 bases and J lost 2, with 13 bases in between. The CDR3 has 15 residues. CDR3 coding DNA: TGTGCCAGCAGTCCCGGGACGGGCAACACCGGGGAGCTGTTTTTT. Residues: CASSPGTGNTGELFF.

V usage is TRBV7-2 and J usage is TRBJ1-2, with 7 bases matching TRBD1. V lost 3 bases to trimming and J lost 7 bases; unmatched junction nucleotides: 5. Germline V gene data show CDR1 as SGHTA and CDR2 as FQGNSA. The CDR3 length is 13 residues. CDR3 in amino acids: CASSLGQTPGYTF. CDR3 coding DNA: TGTGCCAGCAGCTTGGGACAGACCCCTGGCTACACCTTC.